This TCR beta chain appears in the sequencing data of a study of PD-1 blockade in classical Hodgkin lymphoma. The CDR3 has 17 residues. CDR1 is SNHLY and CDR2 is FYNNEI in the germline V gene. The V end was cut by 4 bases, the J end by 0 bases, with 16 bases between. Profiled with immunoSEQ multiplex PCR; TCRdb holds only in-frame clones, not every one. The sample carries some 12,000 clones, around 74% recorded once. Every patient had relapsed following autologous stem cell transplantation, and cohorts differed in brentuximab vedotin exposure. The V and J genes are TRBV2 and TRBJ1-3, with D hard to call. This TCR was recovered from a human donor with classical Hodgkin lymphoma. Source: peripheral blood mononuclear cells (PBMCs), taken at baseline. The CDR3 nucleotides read TGTGCCAGCAGTGCTATAGAAGGCCCATTCTCTGGAAACACCATATATTTT. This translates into CASSAIEGPFSGNTIYF.